This T cell receptor (beta chain) was profiled in a study of blood T cell repertoires in COVID-19. Study as a whole: Researchers got acute and convalescent COVID-19 samples from the United States, Italy and Spain.

V lost 4 bases, J lost 6 bases, and 13 bases lay in between. Germline V CDR1 and CDR2: LGHDT, YNNKEL (reference sequence). The CDR3 covers 13 residues. Per the original methods: Amplification of reference gene primers was used by the study to estimate nucleated cell counts. Sequenced by immunoSEQ multiplex PCR; TCRdb stores in-frame clones only, minus some. D and trimming come from the DNA, and the V and J calls and clone size come from that table. In the table there are roughly 50,000 clones, 89% of which are singletons. This receptor was obtained from a woman aged 55-69 years with active COVID-19. The sample comprised peripheral blood. The chain couples TRBV3-1 (or the pseudogene TRBV3-2) to TRBJ2-7, with D possibly matching TRBD2 (6 bases). In DNA form, the CDR3 reads TGTGCCAGCAGCCCCGGGACCGGGGGCGAGCAGTACTTC. Translated, it gives CASSPGTGGEQYF.